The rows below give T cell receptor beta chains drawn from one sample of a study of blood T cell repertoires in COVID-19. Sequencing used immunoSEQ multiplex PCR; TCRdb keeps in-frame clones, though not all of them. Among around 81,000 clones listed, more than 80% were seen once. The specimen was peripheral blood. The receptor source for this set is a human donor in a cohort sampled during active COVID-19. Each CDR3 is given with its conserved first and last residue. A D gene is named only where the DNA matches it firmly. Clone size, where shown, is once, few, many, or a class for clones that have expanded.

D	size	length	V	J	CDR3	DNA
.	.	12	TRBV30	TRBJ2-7	CAWSRTRSEQYF	TGTGCCTGGAGTCGTACTCGGTCCGAGCAGTACTTC
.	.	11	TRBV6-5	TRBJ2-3	CASSSVSVQYF	TGTGCCAGCAGTTCCGTGTCAGTTCAGTATTTT
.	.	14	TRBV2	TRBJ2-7	CASSRGSGHYEQYF	TGTGCCAGCAGTCGGGGTAGCGGCCACTACGAGCAGTACTTC
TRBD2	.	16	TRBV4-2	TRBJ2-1	CASSRGLAGTNNEQFF	TGTGCCAGCAGCCGGGGACTAGCGGGGACAAATAATGAGCAGTTCTTC
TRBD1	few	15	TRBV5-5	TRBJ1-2	CASSLSGTANYGYTF	TGTGCCAGCAGCTTGTCCGGGACAGCCAACTATGGCTACACCTTC
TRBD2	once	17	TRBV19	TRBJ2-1	CASTPTHLAGGQNEQFF	TGTGCCAGTACCCCAACCCATCTAGCGGGGGGCCAGAATGAGCAGTTCTTC
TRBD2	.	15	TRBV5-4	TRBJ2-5	CASSLRLAGAETQYF	TGTGCCAGCAGCTTGCGTCTAGCGGGGGCCGAGACCCAGTACTTC
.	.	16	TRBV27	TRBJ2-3	CASSLRQLTRTDTQYF	TGTGCCAGCAGTTTAAGACAGTTGACGCGCACAGATACGCAGTATTTT
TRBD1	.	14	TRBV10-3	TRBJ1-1	CAISGTGTGTEAFF	TGTGCCATCAGTGGGACAGGGACGGGCACTGAAGCTTTCTTT
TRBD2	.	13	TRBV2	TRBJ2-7	CASSGTSSYEQYF	TGTGCCAGCAGCGGGACTAGCTCTTACGAGCAGTACTTC
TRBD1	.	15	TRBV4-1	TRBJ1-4	CASSQAGGFGEKLFF	TGCGCCAGCAGCCAAGCAGGGGGCTTTGGGGAAAAACTGTTTTTT
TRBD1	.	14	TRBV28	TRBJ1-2	CASSSRTGNSGYTF	TGTGCCAGCAGTTCGAGGACAGGGAATTCGGGCTACACCTTC
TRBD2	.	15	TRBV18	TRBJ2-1	CASSPGLADPDEQFF	TGTGCCAGCTCCCCCGGACTAGCCGACCCTGATGAGCAGTTCTTC
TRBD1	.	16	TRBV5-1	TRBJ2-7	CASSRDRGQSSYEQYF	TGCGCCAGCAGCCGGGACAGGGGGCAAAGCTCCTACGAGCAGTACTTC
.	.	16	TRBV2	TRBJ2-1	CASRGPRDTIYNEQFF	TGTGCCAGCAGGGGACCCCGGGACACTATCTACAATGAGCAGTTCTTC
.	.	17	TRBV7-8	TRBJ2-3	CASSLFNWGTSTDTQYF	TGTGCCAGCAGCTTATTTAATTGGGGGACTAGCACAGATACGCAGTATTTT
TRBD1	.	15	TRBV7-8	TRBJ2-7	CASSPQGALTYEQYF	TGTGCCAGCAGCCCTCAGGGGGCGCTTACCTACGAGCAGTACTTC
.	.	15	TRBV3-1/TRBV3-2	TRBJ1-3	CASSKTVSSGNTIYF	TGTGCCAGCAGCAAGACAGTAAGTTCTGGAAACACCATATATTTT
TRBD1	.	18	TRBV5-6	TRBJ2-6	CASSLGQGARTGANVLTF	TGTGCCAGCAGCTTGGGACAGGGGGCAAGGACTGGGGCCAACGTCCTGACTTTC
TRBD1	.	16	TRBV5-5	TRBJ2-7	CASSNYRGLTYYEQYF	TGTGCCAGCAGTAATTACAGGGGGCTAACCTACTACGAGCAGTACTTC
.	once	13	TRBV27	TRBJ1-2	CASSQGVDYGYTF	TGTGCCAGCAGTCAAGGGGTGGACTATGGCTACACCTTC
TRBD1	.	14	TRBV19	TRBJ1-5	CASSIGGGIKPQHF	TGTGCCAGTAGTATAGGAGGGGGCATTAAGCCCCAGCATTTT
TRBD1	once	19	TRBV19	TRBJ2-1	CASSMVGTGAERSYNEQFF	TGTGCCAGTAGTATGGTTGGGACAGGGGCTGAACGCTCCTACAATGAGCAGTTCTTC
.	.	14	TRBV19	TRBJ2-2	CASKEVANTGELFF	TGTGCCAGTAAGGAGGTTGCGAACACCGGGGAGCTGTTTTTT
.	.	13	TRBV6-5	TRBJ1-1	CASSEVSGVGAFF	TGTGCCAGCAGCGAGGTTTCCGGCGTTGGAGCTTTCTTT
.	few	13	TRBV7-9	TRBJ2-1	CASSLYRNNEQFF	TGTGCCAGCAGCTTATACAGAAACAATGAGCAGTTCTTC
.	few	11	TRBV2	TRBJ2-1	CASSGLDEQFF	TGTGCCAGCAGTGGGCTCGATGAGCAGTTCTTC
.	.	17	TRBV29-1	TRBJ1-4	CSVPPGGGLPANEKLFF	TGCAGCGTTCCCCCCGGGGGGGGGCTTCCGGCAAATGAAAAACTGTTTTTT
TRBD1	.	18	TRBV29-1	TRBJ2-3	CSVRPGQGARASTDTQYF	TGCAGCGTTCGACCGGGACAGGGGGCGAGGGCCAGCACAGATACGCAGTATTTT
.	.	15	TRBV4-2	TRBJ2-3	CASSQDRRGSDTQYF	TGTGCCAGCAGCCAAGATCGCCGGGGATCAGATACGCAGTATTTT
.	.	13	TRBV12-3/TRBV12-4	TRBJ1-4	CASTIHSNEKLFF	TGTGCCAGCACCATACATTCCAATGAAAAACTGTTTTTT
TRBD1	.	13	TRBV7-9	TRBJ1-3	CASSDRGLNTIYF	TGTGCCAGCAGCGACAGGGGGCTTAACACCATATATTTT
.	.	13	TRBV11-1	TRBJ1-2	CASSFVAAGGYTF	TGTGCCAGCAGCTTCGTCGCTGCCGGGGGCTACACCTTC
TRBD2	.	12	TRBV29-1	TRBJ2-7	CSGGGVSSEQYF	TGCAGCGGCGGGGGAGTCTCCTCCGAGCAGTACTTC
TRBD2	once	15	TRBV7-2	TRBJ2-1	CASSLDGGDYNEQFF	TGTGCCAGCAGCTTAGACGGGGGGGACTACAATGAGCAGTTCTTC
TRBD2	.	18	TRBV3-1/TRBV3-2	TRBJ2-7	CASSQDGLTSGGNYEQYF	TGTGCCAGCAGCCAAGATGGACTTACTAGCGGGGGCAACTACGAGCAGTACTTC
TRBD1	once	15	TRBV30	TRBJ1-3	CAWSVSGTATNTIYF	TGTGCCTGGAGCGTATCCGGGACAGCGACAAACACCATATATTTT
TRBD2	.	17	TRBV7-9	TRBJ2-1	CASSSPRAGGSYNEQFF	TGTGCCAGCAGCTCCCCCCGCGCGGGGGGTTCCTACAATGAGCAGTTCTTC
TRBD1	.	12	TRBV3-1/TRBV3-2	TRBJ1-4	CASSLQGAKLFF	TGTGCCAGCAGCCTGCAGGGGGCGAAACTGTTTTTT
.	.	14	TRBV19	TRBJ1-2	CASSAVRVNYGYTF	TGTGCCAGTAGTGCTGTCAGGGTTAACTATGGCTACACCTTC
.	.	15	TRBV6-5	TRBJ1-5	CASRGFQGINQPQHF	TGTGCCAGCAGGGGCTTCCAGGGGATCAATCAGCCCCAGCATTTT
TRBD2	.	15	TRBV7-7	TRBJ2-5	CASSSLAGPQETQYF	TGTGCCAGCAGCTCCCTAGCGGGGCCCCAAGAGACCCAGTACTTC
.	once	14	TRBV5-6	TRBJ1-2	CASSEPGLGYGYTF	TGTGCCAGCAGCGAACCGGGACTTGGGTATGGCTACACCTTC
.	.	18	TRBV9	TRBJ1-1	CASSGGGRWVGGGTEAFF	TGTGCCAGCAGCGGAGGAGGTCGGTGGGTGGGGGGAGGCACTGAAGCTTTCTTT
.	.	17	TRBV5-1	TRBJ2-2	CASRISGLGQSTGELFF	TGCGCCAGCAGAATCTCGGGATTAGGTCAATCCACCGGGGAGCTGTTTTTT
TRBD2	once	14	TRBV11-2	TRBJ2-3	CASTPGGNTDTQYF	TGTGCCAGCACCCCCGGGGGGAACACAGATACGCAGTATTTT
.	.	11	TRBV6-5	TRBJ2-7	CASSTYYEQYF	TGTGCCAGCTCCACATACTACGAGCAGTACTTC
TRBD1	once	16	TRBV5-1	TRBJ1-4	CASSSVQGAGYEKLFF	TGCGCCAGCAGCTCGGTCCAGGGGGCGGGGTATGAAAAACTGTTTTTT
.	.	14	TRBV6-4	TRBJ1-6	CASSPGSLNSPLHF	TGTGCCAGCAGTCCCGGGTCGTTAAATTCACCCCTCCACTTT
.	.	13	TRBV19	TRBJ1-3	CASIEFSGNTIYF	TGTGCCAGTATTGAGTTCTCTGGAAACACCATATATTTT
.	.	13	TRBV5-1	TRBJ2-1	CASRRTDYNEQFF	TGCGCCAGCCGACGAACAGACTACAATGAGCAGTTCTTC
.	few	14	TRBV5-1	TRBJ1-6	CASSAGDRNSPLHF	TGCGCCAGCAGCGCCGGAGACAGGAATTCACCCCTCCACTTT
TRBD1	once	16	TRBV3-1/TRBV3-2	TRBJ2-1	CASSFNRGHVYNEQFF	TGTGCCAGCAGCTTCAACAGGGGGCATGTTTACAATGAGCAGTTCTTC